This is a list of T cell receptor beta chains from one sample in a study of blood T cell repertoires in COVID-19. Repertoires were generated with immunoSEQ multiplex PCR, while TCRdb's copy carries only in-frame clones and drops some. The data contain roughly 300,000 clones, almost 85% of them singletons. Sequenced material: peripheral blood. Receptor source: a human donor in a cohort sampled during active COVID-19. Both conserved end residues are part of each CDR3. D genes are given only for firm matches. Clone size is given for some rows only: seen once, a few or many times, or a class if the clone is expanded.

j_call	d_call	clone_size	v_call	cdr3_nt	cdr3_aa
TRBJ1-2	TRBD1	.	TRBV5-6	TGTGCCAGCAGCTTGGGACAGGGGGCGCGTAGCTATGGCTACACCTTC	CASSLGQGARSYGYTF
TRBJ2-1	TRBD1	.	TRBV5-1	TGCGCCAGCAGCATGACAGGGGCCAATGAGCAGTTCTTC	CASSMTGANEQFF
TRBJ2-1	TRBD2	few	TRBV19	TGTGCCAGTAGTCTCCGTTCATTCGGCGGGGGGGTGAAATTAGGTGAGCAGTTCTTC	CASSLRSFGGGVKLGEQFF
TRBJ1-2	TRBD1	.	TRBV14	TGTGCCAGCAGCCACCTCGGACAGGGAAGGGACTATGGCTACACCTTC	CASSHLGQGRDYGYTF
TRBJ1-5	.	.	TRBV9	TGTGCCAGCAGCGTCGATCCAGGTAGCAATCAGCCCCAGCATTTT	CASSVDPGSNQPQHF
TRBJ1-6	.	.	TRBV14	TGTGCCAGCAGCCCCGACTTGGTCACTGATTCACCCCTCCACTTT	CASSPDLVTDSPLHF
TRBJ1-6	TRBD1	many	TRBV5-6	TGTGCCAGCAGCATCGGACAGGGGGGTTCACCCCTCCACTTT	CASSIGQGGSPLHF
TRBJ2-2	TRBD1	.	TRBV18	TGTGCCAGCTCACCACTCACCGGGACAGTCAACACCGGGGAGCTGTTTTTT	CASSPLTGTVNTGELFF
TRBJ2-7	.	.	TRBV24-1	TGTGCCACCAGTGATCCAGACGGAGGGGAGCAGTACTTC	CATSDPDGGEQYF
TRBJ2-3	.	.	TRBV11-2	TGTGCCAGCAGCTATGGGGAGGTCACAGATACGCAGTATTTT	CASSYGEVTDTQYF
TRBJ1-5	.	.	TRBV5-1	TGCGCCAGCAGCTTGGACTCATCTAGCAATCAGCCCCAGCATTTT	CASSLDSSSNQPQHF
TRBJ1-1	.	.	TRBV30	TGTGCCTGGAGTGGGGGTGTTGGTACAGGGAGATTGCATATACGAGAAGCTTTCTTT	CAWSGGVGTGRLHIREAFF
TRBJ2-7	TRBD2	once	TRBV7-9	TGTGCCAGCCCCCGAGGGTGGCTTGCGGGGGATCTAGTTTACGAGCAGTACTTC	CASPRGWLAGDLVYEQYF
TRBJ2-7	.	few	TRBV3-1/TRBV3-2	TGTGCCAGCAGCCAAAAGGGGAGGGGGGTCTACGAGCAGTACTTC	CASSQKGRGVYEQYF
TRBJ1-2	.	.	TRBV6-5	TGTGCCAGCAGTTACCAACCCACAGTCTATGGCTACACCTTC	CASSYQPTVYGYTF
TRBJ1-2	TRBD1	.	TRBV9	TGTGCCAGCACCCTGGGGACAGAGGAACGCTACACCTTC	CASTLGTEERYTF
TRBJ2-7	TRBD2	once	TRBV12-3/TRBV12-4	TGTGCCAGCAGTTTGCTAGCGGGTTCCGAGCAGTACTTC	CASSLLAGSEQYF
TRBJ1-1	TRBD1	.	TRBV6-5	TGTGCCAGCATGGGACAGGAGAACACTGAAGCTTTCTTT	CASMGQENTEAFF
TRBJ1-5	.	.	TRBV29-1	TGCAGCGTTGCCTCCCCAGGCACTTATCAGCCCCAGCATTTT	CSVASPGTYQPQHF
TRBJ2-3	.	.	TRBV12-3/TRBV12-4	TGTGCCAGCAGTTTAGCGCGGCCAGATACGCAGTATTTT	CASSLARPDTQYF
TRBJ2-6	TRBD2	.	TRBV5-1	TGCGCCAGCAGCCCGCGGGGGGTTGGGGCCAACGTCCTGACTTTC	CASSPRGVGANVLTF
TRBJ1-2	.	few	TRBV18	TGTGCCAGCTCACCAGACGGAGGCGGCTACACCTTC	CASSPDGGGYTF
TRBJ2-1	TRBD2	.	TRBV12-5	TGTGCTAGTGGTTTGGTCCCCTTTAGCGGGGGAGCCGATGAGCAGTTCTTC	CASGLVPFSGGADEQFF
TRBJ2-1	.	few	TRBV7-2	TGTGCCAGCAGCGTGAGGACAGCCAATGAGCAGTTCTTC	CASSVRTANEQFF
TRBJ1-1	.	.	TRBV3-1/TRBV3-2	TGTGCCAGCAGCGTCGGTCAGGCCGGCTCAAACACTGAAGCTTTCTTT	CASSVGQAGSNTEAFF
TRBJ1-6	.	.	TRBV30	TGTGCCTGGAGTGTTGGGGGGGCCCTTGGTTCACCCCTCCACTTT	CAWSVGGALGSPLHF
TRBJ2-3	.	.	TRBV20-1	TGCAGTGCCCTCGGAGGGGATACGCAGTATTTT	CSALGGDTQYF
TRBJ2-3	TRBD1	.	TRBV24-1	TGTGCCACCAGTGATTTTGGGACAGGGAGCACAGATACGCAGTATTTT	CATSDFGTGSTDTQYF
TRBJ1-2	TRBD1	.	TRBV6-1	TGTGCCAGCAGTGCGTTTATTGGGACAGGAGCCTATGGCTACACCTTC	CASSAFIGTGAYGYTF
TRBJ2-3	TRBD1	.	TRBV5-4	TGTGCCAGCAGCTTCCGACAGGGGGCTGGAGATACGCAGTATTTT	CASSFRQGAGDTQYF
TRBJ2-7	TRBD2	.	TRBV4-2	TGTGCCAGCAGCCGGCTAGCGGGGGACTACGAGCAGTACTTC	CASSRLAGDYEQYF
TRBJ2-3	.	once	TRBV6-2/TRBV6-3	TGTGCCAGCAGTTCCCAGCGGCCCACAGATACGCAGTATTTT	CASSSQRPTDTQYF